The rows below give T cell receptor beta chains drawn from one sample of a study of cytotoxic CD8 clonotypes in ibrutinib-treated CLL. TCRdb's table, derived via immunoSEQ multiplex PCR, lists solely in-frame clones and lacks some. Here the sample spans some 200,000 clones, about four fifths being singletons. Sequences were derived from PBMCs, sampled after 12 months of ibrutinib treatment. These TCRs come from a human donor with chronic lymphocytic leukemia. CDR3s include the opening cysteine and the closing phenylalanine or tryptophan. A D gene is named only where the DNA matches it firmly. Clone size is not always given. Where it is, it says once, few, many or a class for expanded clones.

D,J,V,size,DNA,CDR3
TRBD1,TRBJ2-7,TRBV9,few,TGTGCCAGCAGCGTTGGGCCGGGACAGCTCTACGAGCAGTACTTC,CASSVGPGQLYEQYF
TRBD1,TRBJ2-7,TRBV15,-,TGTGCCACCAGCAGAGCTCCCCCGGGACAGGGGGTTTCCGAGCAGTACTTC,CATSRAPPGQGVSEQYF
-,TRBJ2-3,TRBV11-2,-,TGTGCCAGCAGCTTAGAGTTGGCGTTCACAGATACGCAGTATTTT,CASSLELAFTDTQYF
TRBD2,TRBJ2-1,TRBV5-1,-,TGCGCCAGCAGCTTGCCCACTAGCGGGGGGGCCGGTGAGCAGTTCTTC,CASSLPTSGGAGEQFF
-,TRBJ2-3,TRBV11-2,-,TGTGCCAGCAGCTTAGAAGCAAAGGATACGCAGTATTTT,CASSLEAKDTQYF
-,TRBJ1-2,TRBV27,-,TGTGCCAGCAGCCGGAAGGGCTACTATGGCTACACCTTC,CASSRKGYYGYTF
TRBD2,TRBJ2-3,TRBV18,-,TGTGCCAGCTCACGAAGCCCCGGGACTAGCGGGGGAACAGATACGCAGTATTTT,CASSRSPGTSGGTDTQYF
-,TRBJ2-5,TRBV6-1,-,TGTGCCAGCTCTGAAGACTGGTGGGGACAAGAGACCCAGTACTTC,CASSEDWWGQETQYF
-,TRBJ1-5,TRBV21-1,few,TGTGCCGCCTTACCGGGACCCCTGTCCTATAGCAATCAGCCCCAGCATTTT,CAALPGPLSYSNQPQHF
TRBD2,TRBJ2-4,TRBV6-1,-,TGTGCCAGCAGTGAAGTATCTAGCGGGGGGCTATCCACGGACAAAAACATTCAGTACTTC,CASSEVSSGGLSTDKNIQYF
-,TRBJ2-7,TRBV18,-,TGTGCCAGCTCACCAGATCTGCGAGTATCCTACGAGCAGTACTTC,CASSPDLRVSYEQYF
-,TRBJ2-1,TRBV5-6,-,TGTGCCAGCAGCTTGCTGAAGGGTTACAATGAGCAGTTCTTC,CASSLLKGYNEQFF
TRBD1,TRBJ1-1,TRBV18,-,TGTGCCAGCTCCCTGACAGGGGGCTTCGCTGAAGCTTTCTTT,CASSLTGGFAEAFF
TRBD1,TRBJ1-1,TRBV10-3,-,TGTGCCATCAGTGCTGACAGGGATCCCGACACTGAAGCTTTCTTT,CAISADRDPDTEAFF
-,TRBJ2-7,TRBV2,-,TGTGCCAGCAGTCCGCTGCGGGGCGCCCACGGGTACTACGAGCAGTACTTC,CASSPLRGAHGYYEQYF
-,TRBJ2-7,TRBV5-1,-,TGCGCCAGCAGCCTTTCCGGGGCCTACGAGCAGTACTTC,CASSLSGAYEQYF
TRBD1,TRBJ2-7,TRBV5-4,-,TGTGCCAGCAGCGTGACAGGGACGGGAATAGCCTACGAGCAGTACTTC,CASSVTGTGIAYEQYF
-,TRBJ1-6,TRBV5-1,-,TGCGCCAGCAGCTTCCTACCTCAGGGCCTCTCCTATAATTCACCCCTCCACTTT,CASSFLPQGLSYNSPLHF
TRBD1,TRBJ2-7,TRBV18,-,TGTGCCAGCTCACCAGGGACAGGGAGTCGTTACGAGCAGTACTTC,CASSPGTGSRYEQYF
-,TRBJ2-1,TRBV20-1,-,TGCAGTGCGTTCTATACGGGTGAGCAGTTCTTC,CSAFYTGEQFF
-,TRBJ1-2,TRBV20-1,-,TGCAGTGCTAGAGGACTTTATGGCTACACCTTC,CSARGLYGYTF
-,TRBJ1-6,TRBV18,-,TGTGCCAGCTCCCCCCAGGAAGGGAATAATTCACCCCTCCACTTT,CASSPQEGNNSPLHF
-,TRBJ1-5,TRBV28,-,TGTGCCAGCAGTTTCCCACCCCATCAGCCCCAGCATTTT,CASSFPPHQPQHF
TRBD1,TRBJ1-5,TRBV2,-,TGTGCCAGCAGTGAAGAGACAGGGGGTCAGCCCCAGCATTTT,CASSEETGGQPQHF
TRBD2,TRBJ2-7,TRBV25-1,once,TGTGCCAGCAGTGGGAAGCGGGACTCCTACGAGCAGTACTTC,CASSGKRDSYEQYF
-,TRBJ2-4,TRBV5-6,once,TGTGCCAGCAGCCCCGGCTGGGACACCGAAAACATTCAGTACTTC,CASSPGWDTENIQYF
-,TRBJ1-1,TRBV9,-,TGTGCCAGCAGCCTCCAGTCTCAGGGCAGATCCACTGAAGCTTTCTTT,CASSLQSQGRSTEAFF
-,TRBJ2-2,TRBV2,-,TGTGCCAGCAGTGATCGATTAGATAGGTTAATAGCGGAGCTGTTTTTT,CASSDRLDRLIAELFF
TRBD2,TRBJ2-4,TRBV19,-,TGTGCCAGTAGTATGGGCGGGAGGGCCTTAATTCAGTACTTC,CASSMGGRALIQYF
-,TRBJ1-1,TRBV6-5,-,TGTGCCAGCAGTTACTCCAGGGACGTCAACACTGAAGCTTTCTTT,CASSYSRDVNTEAFF
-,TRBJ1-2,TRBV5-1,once,TGCGCCAGCAGCTTGGGCGTGGGAATGCTTGGCTACACCTTC,CASSLGVGMLGYTF
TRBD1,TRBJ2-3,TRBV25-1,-,TGTGCCAGCAGTGAATCCGATTCCGGGACAGAGACCACAGATACGCAGTATTTT,CASSESDSGTETTDTQYF
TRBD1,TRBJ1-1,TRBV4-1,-,TGCGCCAGCAGCCAAGTGCCAGGGGGGGGAGCTTTCTTT,CASSQVPGGGAFF
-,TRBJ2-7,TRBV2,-,TGTGCCAGCAGTGAGGTGGGTCCCGAGCAGTACTTC,CASSEVGPEQYF
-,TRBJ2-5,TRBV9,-,TGTGCCAGCAGCCCCCCAGCTTTGGTAGAGACCCAGTACTTC,CASSPPALVETQYF
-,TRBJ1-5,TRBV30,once,TGTGCCTGGAGTCCCGCCCGCCGGGGGCATCAGCCCCAGCATTTT,CAWSPARRGHQPQHF
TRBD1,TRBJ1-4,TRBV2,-,TGTGCCAGCAGTGAGGGGCAGGGGGCCAGAAAACTGTTTTTT,CASSEGQGARKLFF
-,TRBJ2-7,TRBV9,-,TGTGCCAGCAGCGTAGAATCATATGGGAGGTCCGCTGGTTACGAGCAGTACTTC,CASSVESYGRSAGYEQYF
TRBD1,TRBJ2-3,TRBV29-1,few,TGCAGCGTTGATAGGGGCACAGGGGAGGATACGCAGTATTTT,CSVDRGTGEDTQYF
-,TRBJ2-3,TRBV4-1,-,TGCGCCAGCAGCCAAGGGGGTGTGGTATCGCAGTATTTT,CASSQGGVVSQYF
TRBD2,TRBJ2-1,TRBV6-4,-,TGTGCCAGCAGTTACTCGACTAGCGGGCACAATGAGCAGTTCTTC,CASSYSTSGHNEQFF
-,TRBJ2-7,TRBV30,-,TGTGCCTGGAGTGTCCGACACGCCTCCGAGCAGTACTTC,CAWSVRHASEQYF
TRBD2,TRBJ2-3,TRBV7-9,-,TGTGCCAGCAGCCAGACCCTAGCGGGGGATACGCAGTATTTT,CASSQTLAGDTQYF
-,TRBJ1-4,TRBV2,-,TGTGCCAGCAGTGAAGTTCGAGGGCTGTTTTTT,CASSEVRGLFF
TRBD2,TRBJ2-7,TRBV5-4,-,TGTGCCAGCAGCCCAGATCTAGCGGGCTTGTACGAGCAGTACTTC,CASSPDLAGLYEQYF
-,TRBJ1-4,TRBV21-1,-,TGTGCCAGCAGCAAAGTTCAGGGCGATAATGAAAAACTGTTTTTT,CASSKVQGDNEKLFF
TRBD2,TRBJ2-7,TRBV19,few,TGTGCCAGTAGTAAAGCGGGACTAGTCTACTTC,CASSKAGLVYF
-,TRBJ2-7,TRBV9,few,TGTGCCAGCAGCGCCACGAGTAGTCGGAACGAGCAGTACTTC,CASSATSSRNEQYF
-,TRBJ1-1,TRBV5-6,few,TGTGCCAGCAGCTTGCAAGCTGAAGCTTTCTTT,CASSLQAEAFF
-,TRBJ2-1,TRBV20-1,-,TGCAGTGCTAGGGGTTGGAATGAGCAGTTCTTC,CSARGWNEQFF
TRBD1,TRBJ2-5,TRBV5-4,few,TGTGCCAGCAGCAGCCCGACAGGGCAAGAGACCCAGTACTTC,CASSSPTGQETQYF
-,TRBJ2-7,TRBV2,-,TGTGCCAGCAGTCGGGTCTCCTACGAGCAGTACTTC,CASSRVSYEQYF
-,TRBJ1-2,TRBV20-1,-,TGCAGTGCTCGGGAAAACTATGGCTACACCTTC,CSARENYGYTF
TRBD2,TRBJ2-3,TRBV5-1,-,TGCGCCAGCAAGCTTTGGAGCCGAGCGGGAGGAGATACGCAGTATTTT,CASKLWSRAGGDTQYF
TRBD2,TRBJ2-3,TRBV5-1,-,TGCGCCAGCAGCCCCGGGACTAGCTACGACACAGATACGCAGTATTTT,CASSPGTSYDTDTQYF
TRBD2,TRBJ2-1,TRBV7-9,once,TGTGCCAGCAGCTGGGCGGGAGGGCCCGATGAGCAGTTCTTC,CASSWAGGPDEQFF
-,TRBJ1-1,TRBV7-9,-,TGTGCCAGCAGGGGCGCACAAGACATGAACACTGAAGCTTTCTTT,CASRGAQDMNTEAFF
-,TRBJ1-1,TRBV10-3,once,TGTGCCATCAGTGGCGTGAGGGGGTCGAACACTGAAGCTTTCTTT,CAISGVRGSNTEAFF